This T cell receptor (beta chain) derives from a study of identical twins. The V end lost 1 base, the J end lost 7 bases, and 17 bases lay between the germline ends. This CDR3 comprises 15 residues. A universal primer site was added by template switching, and unique molecular identifiers were carried by the cDNA. TCRdb re-analysed the 5' RACE reads in MiXCR, keeping a single row per CDR3 protein. The table records under 250,000 distinct CDR3 sequences, approximately 8% of them present only once. This clonotype showed up just a few times. What it binds is unknown. Study-wide points: Zero-insertion results could be subject to partial confounding by invariant MAIT and iNKT cells. Cross-sectional statistical analysis was relied on for the conclusions, without the same donors being followed.

This same sample was also taken into another study, of yellow fever vaccine responses in identical twins.

The sequenced sample consisted of CD8+ T cells sorted from blood. The clonotype comes from a woman under 30 in good health. The J gene is TRBJ2-7, the V gene TRBV12-3 or TRBV12-4; D gene unclear. The CDR3 protein is CASSLDSDTQGEQYV. Written as DNA, the CDR3 is TGTGCCAGCAGTTTAGATTCAGACACCCAAGGGGAGCAGTACGTC.